This is a list of T cell receptor beta chains from one sample in a study of T-cell memory formation after mild COVID-19. One entry per CDR3 protein results from TCRdb running MiXCR on the 5' RACE reads. Of 450,000 to 650,000 distinct CDR3 sequences listed, around 21% are singletons. Sequencing used PBMCs or a T cell subset sorted from them (not recorded which). These receptors were collected from an adult woman who had mild COVID-19 (a few samples of this study predate the infection). Cell type and time point are not known. Both conserved end residues are part of each CDR3. Each record gives: clone size, D gene, J gene, V gene, CDR3 DNA, CDR3 protein. The D gene is left open where the match is weak. Size is stated for part of the rows, as once, few or many counts, or as a class when the clone is expanded.

clone size: .; D gene: TRBD2; J gene: TRBJ2-4; V gene: TRBV28; CDR3 DNA: TGTGCCAACAGCCCAGCCCTAGCGGGAGGGGACATTCAGTACTTC; CDR3 protein: CANSPALAGGDIQYF
clone size: .; D gene: TRBD2; J gene: TRBJ2-1; V gene: TRBV20-1; CDR3 DNA: TGCAGTGCTAGAGGCGTGCCGGGACTACTCTCCGGGGAGCAGTTCTTC; CDR3 protein: CSARGVPGLLSGEQFF
clone size: few; D gene: TRBD2; J gene: TRBJ2-1; V gene: TRBV12-3/TRBV12-4; CDR3 DNA: TGTGCCAGCAGCTTTAGCGGGAGGAGGTACAATGAGCAGTTCTTC; CDR3 protein: CASSFSGRRYNEQFF
clone size: .; D gene: TRBD1; J gene: TRBJ1-1; V gene: TRBV12-3/TRBV12-4; CDR3 DNA: TGTGCCAGCAGTCACGACAGGGGGGACACTGAAGCTTTCTTT; CDR3 protein: CASSHDRGDTEAFF
clone size: .; D gene: .; J gene: TRBJ1-5; V gene: TRBV9; CDR3 DNA: TGTGCCAGCAGCGCGGGGGGGGCACCCTACAATCAGCCCCAGCATTTT; CDR3 protein: CASSAGGAPYNQPQHF
clone size: .; D gene: .; J gene: TRBJ2-1; V gene: TRBV20-1; CDR3 DNA: TGCAGTGCTAAATCTCTACGGGAGTCCTACAATGAGCAGTTCTTC; CDR3 protein: CSAKSLRESYNEQFF
clone size: .; D gene: .; J gene: TRBJ2-5; V gene: TRBV4-3; CDR3 DNA: TGCGCCAGCAGCCAAGATCTTGCGGTACAAGAGACCCAGTACTTC; CDR3 protein: CASSQDLAVQETQYF
clone size: few; D gene: TRBD1; J gene: TRBJ1-1; V gene: TRBV3-1; CDR3 DNA: TGTGCCAGCAGCCACCTAACTCAGGGGGTCGCTGAAGCTTTCTTT; CDR3 protein: CASSHLTQGVAEAFF
clone size: few; D gene: .; J gene: TRBJ2-4; V gene: TRBV5-1; CDR3 DNA: TGCGCCAGCAGCTTGCCCCACGGGGTAGCCAAAAACATTCAGTACTTC; CDR3 protein: CASSLPHGVAKNIQYF
clone size: .; D gene: TRBD2; J gene: TRBJ2-7; V gene: TRBV6-6; CDR3 DNA: TGTGCCAGCAGGAGTAGCGGGAGGGCCGACGAGAAGTACTTC; CDR3 protein: CASRSSGRADEKYF
clone size: .; D gene: .; J gene: TRBJ1-6; V gene: TRBV4-1; CDR3 DNA: TGCGCCAGCAGCCATCCTTGGGAACAGGCCTATTCACCCCTCCACTTT; CDR3 protein: CASSHPWEQAYSPLHF
clone size: .; D gene: .; J gene: TRBJ2-7; V gene: TRBV7-9; CDR3 DNA: TGTGCCAGCAGCTTGGGGGTGGGCGAGCAGTACTTC; CDR3 protein: CASSLGVGEQYF
clone size: many; D gene: .; J gene: TRBJ2-6; V gene: TRBV7-2; CDR3 DNA: TGTGCCAGCCAGAGAATTGGGGGGCTTCTCTCTGGGGCCAACGTCCTGACTTTC; CDR3 protein: CASQRIGGLLSGANVLTF
clone size: .; D gene: .; J gene: TRBJ2-3; V gene: TRBV5-1; CDR3 DNA: TGCGCCAGCAGCTTCACGGGACACCCTTTCACGCAGTATTTT; CDR3 protein: CASSFTGHPFTQYF
clone size: .; D gene: .; J gene: TRBJ2-1; V gene: TRBV12-2; CDR3 DNA: TGTGCAAGTCGCTCCCGTAAAAATGAGCAGTTCTTC; CDR3 protein: CASRSRKNEQFF
clone size: few; D gene: .; J gene: TRBJ1-4; V gene: TRBV6-5; CDR3 DNA: TGTGCCAGCAGTTACGGGGGTCCTGGGGATGAAAAACTGTTTTTT; CDR3 protein: CASSYGGPGDEKLFF
clone size: few; D gene: TRBD2; J gene: TRBJ2-6; V gene: TRBV12-3/TRBV12-4; CDR3 DNA: TGTGCCAGCAGTCCGCGGGGGGGTACTGGGGCCAACGTCCTGACTTTC; CDR3 protein: CASSPRGGTGANVLTF
clone size: .; D gene: TRBD1; J gene: TRBJ2-5; V gene: TRBV19; CDR3 DNA: TGTGCCAGTAGTAGGATGACAGGGGCGCAGGTAATCCAGTACTTC; CDR3 protein: CASSRMTGAQVIQYF
clone size: few; D gene: .; J gene: TRBJ1-1; V gene: TRBV4-1; CDR3 DNA: TGCGCCAGCAGCCAAGATCTAACCGCGGACCTGAACACTGAAGCTTTCTTT; CDR3 protein: CASSQDLTADLNTEAFF
clone size: few; D gene: .; J gene: TRBJ2-5; V gene: TRBV7-9; CDR3 DNA: TGTGCCAGCAGCTTAGGCTCCAGGTTCCAAGAGACCCAGTACTTC; CDR3 protein: CASSLGSRFQETQYF
clone size: .; D gene: .; J gene: TRBJ1-3; V gene: TRBV6-5; CDR3 DNA: TGTGCCAGCGCTACAGGACCGTCAGAAACTGGAAACACCATATATTTT; CDR3 protein: CASATGPSETGNTIYF
clone size: many; D gene: TRBD2; J gene: TRBJ2-4; V gene: TRBV3-1; CDR3 DNA: TGTGCCAGCAGCCGTGGGACTAGCGGGGGGGTAGCCAAAAACATTCAGTACTTC; CDR3 protein: CASSRGTSGGVAKNIQYF
clone size: .; D gene: TRBD1; J gene: TRBJ1-6; V gene: TRBV6-5; CDR3 DNA: TGTGCCAGCAGTTACTCGAGAGGGACAGGGAATAATTCACCCCTCCACTTT; CDR3 protein: CASSYSRGTGNNSPLHF
clone size: many; D gene: .; J gene: TRBJ2-7; V gene: TRBV7-2; CDR3 DNA: TGTGCCAGCAGCTTAGAGTCCGGGACCGGCGAGCAGTACTTC; CDR3 protein: CASSLESGTGEQYF
clone size: .; D gene: TRBD1; J gene: TRBJ1-1; V gene: TRBV5-5; CDR3 DNA: TGTGCCAGCAGCTGGACCGGGACAGGGAGACCTGAAGCTTTCTTT; CDR3 protein: CASSWTGTGRPEAFF
clone size: few; D gene: TRBD2; J gene: TRBJ2-3; V gene: TRBV20-1; CDR3 DNA: TGCAGTGCTAGAGGTATAGCGGGAGGGCCTAGAACAGATACGCAGTATTTT; CDR3 protein: CSARGIAGGPRTDTQYF
clone size: few; D gene: TRBD2; J gene: TRBJ2-1; V gene: TRBV7-9; CDR3 DNA: TGTGCCAGCAGCTTGGGACTAGCGGGGATAATCAACAATGAGCAGTTCTTC; CDR3 protein: CASSLGLAGIINNEQFF
clone size: .; D gene: TRBD1; J gene: TRBJ2-7; V gene: TRBV18; CDR3 DNA: TGTGCCAGCTCACCACCGCAGGGGGACTACGAGCAGTACTTC; CDR3 protein: CASSPPQGDYEQYF
clone size: .; D gene: .; J gene: TRBJ2-6; V gene: TRBV30; CDR3 DNA: TGTGCCTGGAGTGTACGTGGGGCCAACGTCCTGACTTTC; CDR3 protein: CAWSVRGANVLTF
clone size: few; D gene: .; J gene: TRBJ1-2; V gene: TRBV25-1; CDR3 DNA: TGTGCCAGCAGGCGAGGGCAGGGTAATGCTGGCTACACCTTC; CDR3 protein: CASRRGQGNAGYTF
clone size: many; D gene: .; J gene: TRBJ2-3; V gene: TRBV7-2; CDR3 DNA: TGTGCCAGCAGCCCCGGAAGAGATACGCAGTATTTT; CDR3 protein: CASSPGRDTQYF
clone size: .; D gene: .; J gene: TRBJ1-1; V gene: TRBV7-9; CDR3 DNA: TGTGCCAGCAGCTTATTTTCTTTTCCCGAAGCTTTCTTT; CDR3 protein: CASSLFSFPEAFF
clone size: few; D gene: TRBD2; J gene: TRBJ2-3; V gene: TRBV9; CDR3 DNA: TGTGCCAGCAGCGCCGGGACTAGCGGAAACACAGATACGCAGTATTTT; CDR3 protein: CASSAGTSGNTDTQYF
clone size: few; D gene: .; J gene: TRBJ2-3; V gene: TRBV7-2; CDR3 DNA: TGTGCCAGCAGCCTAAGGATAACTGGGGATACGCAGTATTTT; CDR3 protein: CASSLRITGDTQYF
clone size: .; D gene: TRBD1; J gene: TRBJ1-1; V gene: TRBV29-1; CDR3 DNA: TGCAGCGTGAACAGGGGCATGAACACTGAAGCTTTCTTT; CDR3 protein: CSVNRGMNTEAFF
clone size: few; D gene: TRBD2; J gene: TRBJ2-5; V gene: TRBV2; CDR3 DNA: TGTGCCAGCAGTCCATGGGACTACTATCGTGGGGAGACCCAGTACTTC; CDR3 protein: CASSPWDYYRGETQYF
clone size: .; D gene: .; J gene: TRBJ2-1; V gene: TRBV24-1; CDR3 DNA: TGTGCCACCAGTGATTTGCAGAGCGGTCGCGATGAGCAGTTCTTC; CDR3 protein: CATSDLQSGRDEQFF
clone size: few; D gene: TRBD1; J gene: TRBJ2-5; V gene: TRBV7-8; CDR3 DNA: TGTGCCAGCAGCGTGGGCAGGGGGCTTCGAGAGACCCAGTACTTC; CDR3 protein: CASSVGRGLRETQYF
clone size: few; D gene: .; J gene: TRBJ2-3; V gene: TRBV2; CDR3 DNA: TGTGCCAGCAGAGGATCCTGGGTAGATACGCAGTATTTT; CDR3 protein: CASRGSWVDTQYF
clone size: .; D gene: .; J gene: TRBJ2-2; V gene: TRBV10-2; CDR3 DNA: TGCGCCACCCAAGGCAAAGGGAACACCGGGGAGCTGTTTTTT; CDR3 protein: CATQGKGNTGELFF
clone size: .; D gene: .; J gene: TRBJ1-4; V gene: TRBV28; CDR3 DNA: TGTGCCAGCAGAGGGGCTGACAGCCCGGTGGAAAAACTGTTTTTT; CDR3 protein: CASRGADSPVEKLFF
clone size: .; D gene: TRBD2; J gene: TRBJ2-1; V gene: TRBV29-1; CDR3 DNA: TGCAGCGTTGAAGGGGGGGTTTCTAGCGGGAGGTACAATGAGCAGTTCTTC; CDR3 protein: CSVEGGVSSGRYNEQFF
clone size: few; D gene: TRBD2; J gene: TRBJ2-1; V gene: TRBV7-3; CDR3 DNA: TGTGCCAGCATTTCCCCCCCAGGTAGCGGGAGGGCTATAACCTACAATGAGCAGTTCTTC; CDR3 protein: CASISPPGSGRAITYNEQFF
clone size: .; D gene: TRBD2; J gene: TRBJ2-3; V gene: TRBV7-3; CDR3 DNA: TGTGCCAGCGCCGAGCGGGGGGGCACAGATACGCAGTATTTT; CDR3 protein: CASAERGGTDTQYF
clone size: few; D gene: TRBD1; J gene: TRBJ1-1; V gene: TRBV12-3/TRBV12-4; CDR3 DNA: TGTGCCAGCACCTTCGACAGGGACTCTGAAGCTTTCTTT; CDR3 protein: CASTFDRDSEAFF
clone size: few; D gene: .; J gene: TRBJ2-7; V gene: TRBV6-5; CDR3 DNA: TGTGCCAGCAGTCCCCGACCCGCTGGACGCGAGCAGTACTTC; CDR3 protein: CASSPRPAGREQYF
clone size: .; D gene: TRBD1; J gene: TRBJ2-3; V gene: TRBV27; CDR3 DNA: TGTGCCAGCAGGGACTGGGACAGGGGGCGGGATACGCAGTATTTT; CDR3 protein: CASRDWDRGRDTQYF
clone size: few; D gene: TRBD1; J gene: TRBJ1-2; V gene: TRBV4-2; CDR3 DNA: TGTGCCAGCAGCCGACCAGGACAGGACGATGGCTACACCTTC; CDR3 protein: CASSRPGQDDGYTF
clone size: few; D gene: .; J gene: TRBJ2-7; V gene: TRBV12-3/TRBV12-4; CDR3 DNA: TGTGCCAGCAGTCCCCGGACAGTCTACGAGCAGTACTTC; CDR3 protein: CASSPRTVYEQYF
clone size: few; D gene: .; J gene: TRBJ2-3; V gene: TRBV29-1; CDR3 DNA: TGCAGCGTTGAGTATGGCGGGACCGGGAGCACAGATACGCAGTATTTT; CDR3 protein: CSVEYGGTGSTDTQYF
clone size: .; D gene: .; J gene: TRBJ2-5; V gene: TRBV6-2/TRBV6-3; CDR3 DNA: TGTGCCAGCAGTCTAGAGACAGGACGGGAGACCCAGTACTTC; CDR3 protein: CASSLETGRETQYF
clone size: .; D gene: .; J gene: TRBJ1-1; V gene: TRBV11-2; CDR3 DNA: TGTGCCAGCAGCTTAGATACGGGTCCGCTCACTGAAGCTTTCTTT; CDR3 protein: CASSLDTGPLTEAFF
clone size: .; D gene: .; J gene: TRBJ2-1; V gene: TRBV19; CDR3 DNA: TGTGCCAGTAGTTCCGGGGCCACGGGCAATGAGCAGTTCTTC; CDR3 protein: CASSSGATGNEQFF
clone size: few; D gene: .; J gene: TRBJ2-7; V gene: TRBV13; CDR3 DNA: TGTGCCAGCAGCTCTCCCGGCCCGGGCGCCGAGCAGTACTTC; CDR3 protein: CASSSPGPGAEQYF
clone size: .; D gene: TRBD1; J gene: TRBJ1-2; V gene: TRBV19; CDR3 DNA: TGTGCCAGTAGTATAGATCGAGGGGGCTCTGGCTACACCTTC; CDR3 protein: CASSIDRGGSGYTF
clone size: few; D gene: TRBD1; J gene: TRBJ2-5; V gene: TRBV3-1; CDR3 DNA: TGTGCCAGCAGCTATACCATGGACAGGGTCGGGCAAGAGACCCAGTACTTC; CDR3 protein: CASSYTMDRVGQETQYF
clone size: .; D gene: TRBD2; J gene: TRBJ2-1; V gene: TRBV4-2; CDR3 DNA: TGTGCCAGCAGCCACCCACTAGAGGCGGGGGAGGGTGAGCAGTTCTTC; CDR3 protein: CASSHPLEAGEGEQFF
clone size: .; D gene: TRBD2; J gene: TRBJ2-4; V gene: TRBV7-8; CDR3 DNA: TGTGCCAGCAGCTTAGTGCGGGGGGCCAAAAACATTCAGTACTTC; CDR3 protein: CASSLVRGAKNIQYF